These T cell receptor beta chains were read from a single sample in a study of shared clonotypes between healthy human individuals. Assay: immunoSEQ multiplex PCR; the TCRdb copy retains only in-frame clones and omits some. The table lists about 2 million clones, 95% of them singletons. Sequenced sample: naive CD4+ T cells sorted from blood. These receptors were obtained from a man younger than 35 in good health. The CDR3 runs from the conserved cysteine through the conserved F or W. A D gene is named only where the DNA matches it firmly. Size values are once, few and many counts, or a class for expanded clones, and some rows have none.

v_gene	abundance	d_gene	len	j_gene	CDR3aa	CDR3nt
TRBV5-1	-	TRBD2	14	TRBJ2-5	CASRSSGGGETQYF	TGCGCCAGCAGAAGTTCGGGAGGGGGAGAGACCCAGTACTTC
TRBV18	-	-	12	TRBJ1-1	CASSSPSTEAFF	TGTGCCAGCTCATCCCCCTCCACTGAAGCTTTCTTT
TRBV27	-	-	13	TRBJ1-1	CASSPILSTEAFF	TGTGCCAGCAGTCCCATTCTCAGCACTGAAGCTTTCTTT
TRBV18	-	-	16	TRBJ2-5	CASSSRLTGGQETQYF	TGTGCCAGCTCATCCCGACTTACCGGAGGACAAGAGACCCAGTACTTC
TRBV18	once	TRBD2	19	TRBJ2-1	CASSLTIQASGRGYNEQFF	TGTGCCAGCTCCCTGACGATTCAGGCTAGCGGGAGGGGTTACAATGAGCAGTTCTTC
TRBV5-1	-	TRBD2	15	TRBJ2-2	CASSSAGGIIGELFF	TGCGCCAGCAGCTCAGCGGGAGGGATTATCGGGGAGCTGTTTTTT
TRBV27	-	TRBD2	14	TRBJ2-7	CASIGLADPYEQYF	TGTGCCAGCATTGGACTAGCGGATCCCTACGAGCAGTACTTC
TRBV11-2	-	-	14	TRBJ2-3	CASSDSARTDTQYF	TGTGCCAGCAGCGACAGCGCCCGCACAGATACGCAGTATTTT
TRBV27	-	-	16	TRBJ1-5	CASSVRGGQGTQPQHF	TGTGCCAGCAGTGTCCGGGGCGGACAAGGGACTCAGCCCCAGCATTTT
TRBV6-5	-	TRBD1	15	TRBJ2-3	CASCLRGQGTDTQYF	TGTGCCAGCTGTCTTCGGGGACAGGGGACAGATACGCAGTATTTT
TRBV27	-	-	15	TRBJ2-2	CASSLRTRDTGELFF	TGTGCCAGCAGTTTAAGGACCAGGGACACCGGGGAGCTGTTTTTT
TRBV2	-	-	11	TRBJ2-7	CASSPRTEQYF	TGTGCCAGCAGCCCGCGTACCGAGCAGTACTTC
TRBV10-3	-	TRBD1	15	TRBJ1-5	CAISDDRGGNQPQHF	TGTGCCATCAGTGATGACAGGGGAGGCAATCAGCCCCAGCATTTT
TRBV18	once	-	14	TRBJ1-2	CASSPTTGNYGYTF	TGTGCCAGCTCACCGACAACGGGAAACTATGGCTACACCTTC
TRBV18	few	TRBD1	15	TRBJ1-1	CASSPTGGGGTEAFF	TGTGCCAGCTCACCAACGGGAGGGGGCGGCACTGAAGCTTTCTTT
TRBV5-1	-	TRBD1	13	TRBJ2-5	CASSSRQGGAQYF	TGCGCCAGCAGCTCCCGACAGGGGGGGGCCCAGTACTTC
TRBV7-2	-	-	15	TRBJ2-3	CASSLSTGLTDTQYF	TGTGCCAGCAGCTTATCGACAGGCCTAACAGATACGCAGTATTTT
TRBV6-1	-	-	15	TRBJ2-7	CASSESGQTIYEQYF	TGTGCCAGCAGTGAATCCGGCCAAACGATTTACGAGCAGTACTTC
TRBV11-1	-	-	15	TRBJ1-2	CASSLERGANYGYTF	TGTGCCAGCAGCTTAGAGCGGGGGGCGAACTATGGCTACACCTTC
TRBV11-2	-	-	12	TRBJ2-7	CASSLVTYEQYF	TGTGCCAGCAGCTTAGTGACCTACGAGCAGTACTTC
TRBV4-1	-	-	15	TRBJ2-3	CASSQDETGTDTQYF	TGCGCCAGCAGCCAAGATGAGACAGGCACAGATACGCAGTATTTT
TRBV19	-	-	14	TRBJ2-3	CASSPTAHTDTQYF	TGTGCCAGTAGTCCCACCGCTCACACAGATACGCAGTATTTT
TRBV5-1	-	-	16	TRBJ1-3	CASSLVSGNSGNTIYF	TGCGCCAGCAGCTTGGTGTCTGGGAACTCTGGAAACACCATATATTTT
TRBV30	-	TRBD2	15	TRBJ2-5	CAWTRTRIEQETQYF	TGTGCCTGGACCCGGACTAGGATCGAACAAGAGACCCAGTACTTC
TRBV10-2	-	TRBD2	15	TRBJ2-1	CASSEPTSGIHEQFF	TGCGCCAGCAGTGAGCCGACTAGCGGGATCCATGAGCAGTTCTTC
TRBV5-1	-	TRBD1	17	TRBJ2-3	CASSSAGGQGSTDTQYF	TGCGCCAGCAGCTCGGCAGGAGGACAGGGTAGCACAGATACGCAGTATTTT
TRBV30	-	-	14	TRBJ1-4	CAWRKQSPNEKLFF	TGTGCCTGGAGGAAACAGAGTCCGAATGAAAAACTGTTTTTT
TRBV6-6	-	-	13	TRBJ2-3	CASLAGRTDTQYF	TGTGCCAGCCTGGCGGGTCGCACAGATACGCAGTATTTT
TRBV9	-	TRBD1	16	TRBJ2-7	CASSQGSDRVHDEQYF	TGTGCCAGCAGCCAAGGGTCTGACAGGGTTCACGACGAGCAGTACTTC
TRBV30	few	TRBD2	13	TRBJ2-7	CACLAELSYEQYF	TGTGCCTGCCTAGCGGAACTCTCCTACGAGCAGTACTTC
TRBV5-1	-	-	15	TRBJ2-1	CASTPGVPGYNEQFF	TGCGCCAGCACTCCGGGGGTCCCGGGCTACAATGAGCAGTTCTTC
TRBV28	-	-	15	TRBJ1-5	CASSRKLTVDQPQHF	TGTGCCAGCTCCCGTAAGTTGACAGTGGATCAGCCCCAGCATTTT
TRBV6-5	-	TRBD1	13	TRBJ1-1	CASSIDRDTEAFF	TGTGCCAGCAGTATCGACAGGGACACTGAAGCTTTCTTT
TRBV29-1	-	TRBD2	16	TRBJ2-1	CSVGASGDSSYNEQFF	TGCAGCGTTGGAGCTAGCGGGGACAGCTCCTACAATGAGCAGTTCTTC
TRBV27	-	TRBD2	17	TRBJ2-1	CASSFRTSGSGYNEQFF	TGTGCCAGCAGTTTCCGGACTAGCGGGAGTGGATACAATGAGCAGTTCTTC
TRBV28	-	-	19	TRBJ1-4	CASTLSSFFGVGDVEKLFF	TGTGCCAGCACCTTATCCTCATTCTTTGGAGTGGGGGATGTAGAAAAACTGTTTTTT
TRBV9	-	TRBD1	14	TRBJ1-2	CASSVRDRGRGYTF	TGTGCCAGCAGCGTCCGGGACAGGGGTCGTGGCTACACCTTC
TRBV7-9	-	TRBD1	16	TRBJ2-7	CASSLDYWTGAYEQYF	TGTGCCAGCAGCTTAGATTACTGGACAGGCGCCTACGAGCAGTACTTC
TRBV4-3	-	-	14	TRBJ1-2	CASSQDLRGYGYTF	TGCGCCAGCAGCCAAGATCTGAGGGGCTATGGCTACACCTTC
TRBV10-2	-	TRBD2	15	TRBJ2-3	CASGTSGSRTDTQYF	TGCGCCAGCGGCACTAGCGGGAGTCGCACAGATACGCAGTATTTT
TRBV5-1	-	-	17	TRBJ1-2	CASSLGSDIAFRYGYTF	TGCGCCAGCAGCCTGGGGTCTGACATCGCCTTTCGGTATGGCTACACCTTC
TRBV5-4	-	-	17	TRBJ2-5	CASRGGGTVGNQETQYF	TGTGCCAGCAGGGGGGGAGGGACAGTGGGTAACCAAGAGACCCAGTACTTC
TRBV6-5	-	-	15	TRBJ2-4	CASSYGPAWGDIQYF	TGTGCCAGCAGTTACGGCCCGGCATGGGGGGACATTCAGTACTTC
TRBV6-4	once	-	14	TRBJ1-2	CASSATTGLGGYTF	TGTGCCAGCAGTGCCACTACAGGGCTGGGCGGCTACACCTTC
TRBV7-2	-	-	14	TRBJ2-7	CASSFDRTTYEQYF	TGTGCCAGCAGCTTCGACAGGACTACCTACGAGCAGTACTTC
TRBV5-1	-	TRBD1	15	TRBJ1-6	CASSLAGGQGTPLHF	TGCGCCAGCAGCTTGGCGGGGGGACAGGGAACACCCCTCCACTTT
TRBV19	-	-	15	TRBJ1-6	CASKVEGAYNSPLHF	TGTGCCAGTAAAGTAGAGGGGGCCTATAATTCACCCCTCCACTTT
TRBV29-1	-	-	14	TRBJ2-3	CSVREGSMVDTQYF	TGCAGCGTTAGAGAGGGTTCAATGGTAGATACGCAGTATTTT
TRBV18	-	-	16	TRBJ1-1	CASSPFEGSMNTEAFF	TGTGCCAGCTCACCATTTGAGGGTAGTATGAACACTGAAGCTTTCTTT
TRBV5-4	-	-	17	TRBJ2-5	CASSLVGASAQGETQYF	TGTGCCAGCAGCTTGGTAGGGGCTAGCGCACAGGGAGAGACCCAGTACTTC
TRBV7-2	-	TRBD2	14	TRBJ2-1	CASSLAGLAGVQFF	TGTGCCAGCAGCTTAGCGGGGCTAGCGGGGGTGCAGTTCTTC
TRBV5-1	-	-	14	TRBJ2-7	CASSPAGGNYEQYF	TGCGCCAGCAGCCCAGCAGGGGGGAACTACGAGCAGTACTTC
TRBV18	-	-	14	TRBJ2-5	CASSPGTGGETQYF	TGTGCCAGCTCACCAGGGACTGGGGGAGAGACCCAGTACTTC
TRBV4-3	once	-	13	TRBJ1-1	CASRGTANTEAFF	TGCGCCAGCCGTGGGACGGCGAACACTGAAGCTTTCTTT